These 28 T cell receptor beta chains were all obtained from the same sample, sequenced in a study of T cell responses to AZD1222 COVID-19 vaccine. Method: immunoSEQ multiplex PCR; TCRdb's copy keeps in-frame clones and lacks some. The data contain some 150,000 clones, 85% to 90% of them singletons. Specimen: peripheral blood, collected 28 days after the second AZD1222 dose. These TCRs come from an adult who received the AZD1222 COVID-19 vaccine.

V is TRBV25-1 and J is TRBJ1-1; D might be TRBD1 (5 bases). Germline V gives CDR1 MGHDK, CDR2 SYGVNS. Trimming took 2 bases from V and 8 from J, leaving 9 bases between them. The CDR3 runs 12 residues. The CDR3 sequence: CASSEGTWEAFF. DNA of the CDR3: TGTGCCAGCAGTGAAGGGACGTGGGAAGCTTTCTTT.

The genes are TRBV3-1 (or the pseudogene TRBV3-2) and TRBJ2-7, with D maybe TRBD1 (7 bases). The CDR3 covers 15 residues. With 3 bases removed from V and 1 base from J, the gap between germline ends came to 13 bases. Germline lookup yields CDR1 LGHDT and CDR2 YNNKEL (reference sequence). The CDR3, as DNA: TGTGCCAGCAGCCATCAGGGGGGAAAATCCTACGAGCAGTACTTC. It specifies CASSHQGGKSYEQYF.

Concerning this clone itself: A much bigger clone sits one base away, suggesting this may be a read error. The same CDR3 is also encoded by other DNA sequences in this sample. The J gene is TRBJ2-7, the V gene TRBV9; D is ambiguous. CDR1 and CDR2 from the germline V gene are SGDLS and YYNGEE. The CDR3 covers 14 residues. In nucleotides, the CDR3 is TGTGCCAGCAGCGTAGGGTCAGAACCCTACGAGCAGTACTTT. Translation: CASSVGSEPYEQYF.

This chain links TRBV7-9 with TRBJ1-1, with no clear D. The germline V gene has CDR1 SEHNR and CDR2 FQNEAQ (reference sequence). The germline V and J ends were trimmed by 5 bases and 1 base, with 23 bases remaining between them. CDR3 length: 18 amino acids. CDR3 DNA sequence: TGTGCCAGCAGCCCTACGCGGAAACAAGAGGGCCCGAACACTGAAGCTTTCTTT. Its translation: CASSPTRKQEGPNTEAFF.

The chain is built from TRBV6-1 and TRBJ1-4; D unclear. The length of the CDR3 is 14 residues. CDR1 and CDR2 (germline): MNHNS, SASEGT. The ends were cut back, 2 bases at V and 8 bases at J, with 12 bases in the middle. The CDR3 DNA sequence: TGTGCCAGCAGTGAACCAGCAGTCGGGGAAAAACTGTTTTTT. Translating it yields CASSEPAVGEKLFF.

This clone was counted between two and nine times. The chain couples TRBV5-1 to TRBJ2-7, with 13 positions matching TRBD2. This CDR3 is built from 17 residues. Germline V gene sequence: CDR1 SGHRS, CDR2 YFSETQ. J gave up 2 bases and V 4 bases, and 9 bases lay outside the gene matches. The CDR3 loop reads CASSVSPGLAGTYEQYF. CDR3 DNA: TGCGCCAGCAGCGTTTCCCCGGGACTAGCGGGAACCTACGAGCAGTACTTC.

This chain links TRBV18 with TRBJ1-4, with 8 bases lining up with TRBD1. After removal of 1 base from V and 8 bases from J, the junction contained 3 bases not matched to a gene. CDR1 KGHSH and CDR2 LQKENI come from the germline V gene. The length of the CDR3 is 14 residues. The CDR3 coding sequence is TGTGCCAGCTCACCACGGACAGGGTGGGAAAAACTGTTTTTT. Translated: CASSPRTGWEKLFF.

This clone was counted a single time. V and J are TRBV7-3 and TRBJ2-7; TRBD2 matches at 10 bases. The ends lost 0 bases at V and 5 bases at J; junction bases unmatched: 4. CDR3 length equals 15 residues. Germline V gene data show CDR1 as SGHTA and CDR2 as FQGTGA. The CDR3 coding sequence is TGTGCCAGCAGCTTAACGGGGACTAGCGACGACGAGCAGTACTTC. Translation: CASSLTGTSDDEQYF.

This chain connects TRBV9 to TRBJ2-3; 7 nucleotides agree with TRBD1. Germline-derived CDR1 and CDR2 are SGDLS and YYNGEE. The CDR3 runs 15 residues. V lost 2 bases, J lost 3 bases, and 6 bases stayed unmatched. CDR3 coding DNA: TGTGCCAGCAGCGTTAGTTCGACAGGGACAGATACGCAGTATTTT. Amino acid sequence: CASSVSSTGTDTQYF.

This sequence joins TRBV28 and TRBJ1-5; D remains unclear. Trimming took 5 bases from V and 1 from J, leaving 12 bases between them. The V gene's germline CDR1 is MDHEN and CDR2 SYDVKM. The CDR3 is 15 amino acids. The CDR3, as DNA: TGTGCCAGCAGTCTCTCCGGGAACAGCAATCAGCCCCAGCATTTT. It translates to CASSLSGNSNQPQHF.

The chain has TRBV11-3 and TRBJ2-1; 13 positions match TRBD2. With V trimmed by 5 bases and J by 9 bases, 7 bases remained unmatched. Germline-derived CDR1 and CDR2 are SGHNT and YENEEA. The CDR3 loop spans 15 amino acids. The CDR3 region is CASSLGLAGVTEQFF. The CDR3, as DNA: TGTGCCAGCAGCCTAGGACTAGCGGGAGTTACTGAGCAGTTCTTC.

The V call is TRBV7-2, the J call TRBJ1-6; maybe TRBD1 (5 bases). The CDR3 has 13 amino acids. The germline gives CDR1 SGHTA, CDR2 FQGNSA. Trimming cost V 5 bases and J 7 bases, with 9 bases left between them. CDR3 bases: TGTGCCAGCAGCCGGGACGGGAATTCACCCCTCCACTTT. Its protein is CASSRDGNSPLHF. Full variable domain (missing parts from reference TRBV7-2 and TRBJ1-6): GAGVSQSPSNKVTEKGKDVELRCDPISGHTALYWYRQSLGQGLEFLIYFQGNSAPDKSGLPSDRFSAERTGGSVSTLTIQRTQQEDSAVYLCASSRDGNSPLHFGNGTRLTVT.

The chain employs TRBV27 and TRBJ2-2, with D unresolved. Germline-derived CDR1 and CDR2 are MNHEY and SMNVEV (reference sequence). There are 14 residues in the CDR3. V was trimmed by 5 bases and J by 4 bases, leaving 11 bases between them. The CDR3 is CASSQTLGTGELFF. CDR3 DNA sequence: TGTGCCAGCAGTCAAACTCTAGGCACCGGGGAGCTGTTTTTT.

CDR3 sequence (DNA): TGTGCCAGTAGTGCCGTTACTATTGAGCAGTTCTTC. This sequence encodes CASSAVTIEQFF. The chain employs TRBV19 and TRBJ2-1, with unresolved D. Germline-derived CDR1 and CDR2 are LNHDA and SQIVND (reference sequence). V was cut by 5 bases and J by 9 bases, with 11 bases left in between. This CDR3 has 12 amino acids.

The gene calls are TRBV29-1 and TRBJ2-5, with 10 bases identical to TRBD1. CDR1 and CDR2 (germline): SQVTM, ANQGSEA. J lost 5 bases, V lost 5 bases, and 2 bases had no gene match. This CDR3 is built from 12 residues. CDR3 amino acids: CSVRQGAETQYF. In DNA, the CDR3 is TGCAGCGTTCGACAGGGGGCCGAGACCCAGTACTTC.

The chain couples TRBV4-2 to TRBJ1-6; possible D gene TRBD1, 5 bases. Per the germline V gene, CDR1 is LGHNA and CDR2 is YNFKEQ. The CDR3 length is 17 residues. Trimming shortened V by 0 bases and J by 10 bases, and 19 bases separated the two germline ends. The CDR3 coding sequence is TGTGCCAGCAGCCAAGAAGGGACCTGGGATAATGGGTCACCCCTCCACTTT. Its translation: CASSQEGTWDNGSPLHF.

The chain joins TRBV2 to TRBJ2-1, with TRBD2 identical over 7 bases. V lost 6 bases to trimming and J lost 0 bases; unmatched junction nucleotides: 2. Germline V gene sequence: CDR1 SNHLY, CDR2 FYNNEI. The CDR3 loop spans 14 amino acids. This chain's CDR3 is CASSQRGSYNEQFF. CDR3 sequence (DNA): TGTGCCAGCAGCCAGCGGGGCTCCTACAATGAGCAGTTCTTC.

The V call is TRBV24-1, the J call TRBJ2-5; the match to TRBD2 covers 14 bases. The germline gives CDR1 KGHDR, CDR2 SFDVKD. The junction had 10 bases not matched to a gene; V was cut back by 10 bases and J by 7 bases. This CDR3 has 15 amino acids. The CDR3 sequence is CATGGLAGDYLTQYF. Written as DNA, the CDR3 is TGTGCCACGGGGGGACTAGCGGGAGATTACTTGACCCAGTACTTC.

This rearrangement joins TRBV5-1 to TRBJ1-1; D is uncertain. The length of the CDR3 is 16 residues. Looked up from germline, CDR1 is SGHRS and CDR2 is YFSETQ. Deletions cut 3 bases from V and 0 bases from J, with 15 bases between. The CDR3 loop is CASSSYSGYMNTEAFF. The CDR3 DNA reads TGCGCCAGCAGCTCCTACTCTGGGTACATGAACACTGAAGCTTTCTTT.

The chain uses TRBV6-6 and TRBJ2-6; D not certain. The V end lost 7 bases, the J end lost 0 bases, and 7 bases lay between the germline ends. This CDR3 comprises 14 residues. From germline, CDR1 is MNHNY and CDR2 SVGAGI (reference sequence). CDR3 sequence (DNA): TGTGCCAGCACTCGCAGCTCTGGGGCCAACGTCCTGACTTTC. This gives the protein CASTRSSGANVLTF.

V usage is TRBV3-1 (or the pseudogene TRBV3-2) and J usage is TRBJ1-6; no reliable D call. The CDR3 spans 13 residues. Germline CDR1 and CDR2: LGHDT and YNNKEL (reference sequence). V lost 4 bases, J lost 9 bases, and 10 bases lay in between. The CDR3 DNA sequence: TGTGCCAGCAGCCTGCGGCGAGTTTCACCCCTCCACTTT. Amino acids: CASSLRRVSPLHF.

The J gene is TRBJ2-5, the V gene TRBV5-6; D uncertain. Germline CDR1 is SGHDT and CDR2 is YYEEEE. V was pared by 0 bases and J by 1 base, with 10 bases between. This CDR3 comprises 15 residues. CDR3 in amino acids: CASSLGRLSQETQYF. The CDR3, as DNA: TGTGCCAGCAGCTTGGGGCGCCTGAGCCAAGAGACCCAGTACTTC.

The chain couples TRBV20-1 to TRBJ2-2; D may correspond to TRBD1 or TRBD2 (6 bases each). Per germline, CDR1 DFQATT and CDR2 SNEGSKA (reference sequence). The CDR3 contains 15 residues. The V end was cut by 3 bases, the J end by 6 bases, with 17 bases between. CDR3: CSASGGPGWAGELFF. As DNA, the CDR3 is TGCAGTGCTAGTGGGGGGCCGGGTTGGGCCGGGGAGCTGTTTTTT.

The chain recombines TRBV6-1 with TRBJ1-5, with D uncertain. CDR3 size: 16 residues. Germline V gives CDR1 MNHNS, CDR2 SASEGT. Between the trimmed V and J ends, which lost 4 bases and 1 base, there was a span of 14 bases. This CDR3 is CASSVTRPFSNQPQHF. CDR3 sequence (DNA): TGTGCCAGCAGTGTGACGCGTCCATTCAGCAATCAGCCCCAGCATTTT.

The chain carries TRBV7-3 and TRBJ2-6; no definite D call. Per germline, CDR1 SGHTA and CDR2 FQGTGA. V gave up 5 bases and J gave up 2 bases, with 10 bases separating them. This CDR3 region has 15 residues. CDR3 sequence (DNA): TGTGCCAGCAGCATTCAGTCCGCTGGGGCCAACGTCCTGACTTTC. It encodes CASSIQSAGANVLTF.

The chain combines TRBV5-1 with TRBJ1-5; TRBD1 might be the D (5 bases). Germline V gene lookup returns CDR1 SGHRS and CDR2 YFSETQ. CDR3 size: 14 residues. The V end was cut by 0 bases, the J end by 2 bases, with 6 bases between. In nucleotides, the CDR3 is TGCGCCAGCAGCTTGGAAGGGGGCAATCAGCCCCAGCATTTT. Residues: CASSLEGGNQPQHF.

V usage is TRBV19 and J usage is TRBJ1-3, with 7 positions matching TRBD1. The J segment lost 0 bases and the V segment lost 8 bases, leaving 7 bases of the junction unmatched. The germline V gene encodes CDR1 LNHDA and CDR2 SQIVND (reference sequence). The CDR3 runs to 15 residues. Written as DNA, the CDR3 is TGTGCCAGTGGGGACAGTCGTTACTCTGGAAACACCATATATTTT. Encoded protein: CASGDSRYSGNTIYF. Full variable domain (rest looked up from reference TRBV19 and TRBJ1-3): DGGITQSPKYLFRKEGQNVTLSCEQNLNHDAMYWYRQDPGQGLRLIYYSQIVNDFQKGDIAEGYSVSREKKESFPLTVTSAQKNPTAFYLCASGDSRYSGNTIYFGEGSWLTVV.

Of note for this clone: Relative to the germline gene, one junction end is altered; a read error may explain this. This chain connects TRBV18 to TRBJ2-2; 7 positions match TRBD2. This CDR3 comprises 21 residues. Germline V gene data show CDR1 as KGHSH and CDR2 as LQKENI. CDR3 nucleotides: TGTGCCAGCTCACTTCAGCCCCAGCTTGTCTCCGTCGGGGGGAACGCCGGGGAGCTGTTTTTT. It encodes CASSLQPQLVSVGGNAGELFF.